These 26 T cell receptor beta chains were all obtained from the same sample, sequenced in a study of T cells in Graves' hyperthyroidism and ophthalmopathy. RNA transcripts served as the template for amplifying TCR beta CDR3 regions. RT-PCR in the first round (using the HTBI primer set) targeted the TCR CDR3. TCRdb reprocessed the multiplex PCR reads via MiXCR and lists one record per CDR3 protein. The sample consists of over 700,000 distinct CDR3 sequences, roughly 37% of them appearing once. The sequencing input was blood. These receptors came from a man younger than 35 with Graves' hyperthyroidism.

Many counts were recorded for this clonotype. This chain uses TRBV11-1 with TRBJ2-6; D gene unclear. Germline CDR1 and CDR2: SGHAT and FQDESV (reference sequence). Trimming left V 5 bases short and J 7 bases short, with 9 bases between. The CDR3 runs to 13 residues. The CDR3 is CASSGEGANVLTF. DNA of the CDR3: TGTGCCAGCAGCGGCGAAGGAGCCAACGTCCTGACTTTC.

This clonotype was found many times. This chain uses TRBV19 with TRBJ2-6, with a weak D call TRBD2 (5 bases). CDR1 and CDR2 from the germline V gene are LNHDA and SQIVND (reference sequence). V lost 3 bases and J 3 bases, leaving 9 bases between the germline ends. The CDR3 consists of 15 residues. As DNA, the CDR3 is TGTGCCAGTAGTATCGAGGGCTTTGGGGCCAACGTCCTGACTTTC. Encoded protein: CASSIEGFGANVLTF. Full variable domain (rest looked up from reference TRBV19 and TRBJ2-6): DGGITQSPKYLFRKEGQNVTLSCEQNLNHDAMYWYRQDPGQGLRLIYYSQIVNDFQKGDIAEGYSVSREKKESFPLTVTSAQKNPTAFYLCASSIEGFGANVLTFGAGSRLTVL.

This chain connects TRBV12-3 or TRBV12-4 to TRBJ2-7; perhaps TRBD2 as D (6 bases). Trimming left V 5 bases short and J 3 bases short, with 17 bases between. The CDR3 consists of 15 residues. The CDR3 protein is CASSPPSERGYEQYF. The CDR3 DNA follows: TGTGCCAGCAGTCCCCCTAGCGAACGGGGCTACGAGCAGTACTTC.

This clonotype has a count of ten or more. This chain joins TRBV29-1 and TRBJ2-2; 7 bases match TRBD1. There are 13 residues in the CDR3. Germline CDR1 SQVTM, CDR2 ANQGSEA. Unmatched junction bases numbered 3, after V lost 7 bases and J lost 1 base. The CDR3 region has the DNA TGCAGCGCTCGGACAGGGAACACCGGGGAGCTGTTTTTT. The encoded protein is CSARTGNTGELFF.

The gene calls are TRBV29-1 and TRBJ1-1; a possible D gene is TRBD1 (5 bases). There are 13 residues in the CDR3. Germline V gives CDR1 SQVTM, CDR2 ANQGSEA. The ends were cut back, 7 bases at V and 8 bases at J, with 20 bases in the middle. The CDR3 bases are TGCAGCGATGACCAGGGTCAGGGCCTCGAAGCTTTCTTT. Its protein product is CSDDQGQGLEAFF.

This clonotype came up many times. This chain links TRBV7-6 with TRBJ1-4; D is uncertain. Germline CDR1 and CDR2: SGHVS and FNYEAQ. This CDR3 comprises 12 residues. V lost 5 bases and J lost 5, with 6 bases in between. The CDR3 nucleotides are TGTGCCAGCAGCCCCCGAAATGAAAAACTGTTTTTT. Translation: CASSPRNEKLFF.

This clonotype has just a few counts. The chain carries TRBV5-1 and TRBJ2-7; D may be TRBD1 (6 bases). The CDR3 totals 16 residues. The germline gives CDR1 SGHRS, CDR2 YFSETQ. With 2 bases removed from V and 4 bases from J, the gap between germline ends came to 19 bases. This CDR3 is CASSFDWDTQGYEQYF. The CDR3 nucleotides read TGCGCCAGCAGCTTCGATTGGGACACCCAAGGTTACGAGCAGTACTTC.

The J gene is TRBJ1-1, the V gene TRBV10-3; 8 nucleotides agree with TRBD1. The trim removed 10 bases at V and 6 bases at J, leaving 10 bases unmatched. Germline V gives CDR1 ENHRY, CDR2 SYGVKD. The CDR3 runs to 13 residues. The CDR3 nucleotides read TGTGCCAGCAGCTGGCAGGGGGCGGCTGAAGCTTTCTTT. Amino acids: CASSWQGAAEAFF.

Worth noting for this clonotype: Since a much larger clone is just one base distant, this may be a read error. This chain links TRBV10-3 with TRBJ2-2; D may be TRBD2 (5 bases). Between the trimmed V and J ends, which lost 4 bases and 7 bases, there was a span of 7 bases. This CDR3 is built from 12 residues. CDR1 and CDR2 (germline): ENHRY, SYGVKD. In nucleotides, the CDR3 is TGTGCCATCAGTGGGAGGAACGGGGAGCTGTTTTTT. Its protein is CAISGRNGELFF.

In regard to this clonotype: No conserved phenylalanine or tryptophan ends this CDR3, so it is likely a read error. The chain has TRBV2 and TRBJ1-5, with no clear D. Trimming took off 4 bases at V and 3 bases at J, with 10 bases between the two ends. CDR1 is SNHLY and CDR2 is FYNNEI in the germline V gene. This CDR3 is built from 14 residues. The CDR3 loop reads CASSGERDNQPQHL. CDR3 sequence (DNA): TGTGCCAGCAGTGGAGAACGGGACAATCAGCCCCAGCATCTT.

There are a few counts of this clonotype. The V gene is TRBV7-3, the J gene TRBJ1-2, with 7 nucleotides matching TRBD1. Germline V gene data show CDR1 as SGHTA and CDR2 as FQGTGA. CDR3 size: 14 residues. With V trimmed by 0 bases and J by 8 bases, 6 bases remained unmatched. Here the CDR3 reads CASSLTGQGGGYTF. In DNA form, the CDR3 reads TGTGCCAGCAGCTTAACGGGGCAGGGGGGAGGCTACACCTTC.

This clonotype has ten or more counts. The rearrangement uses TRBV15 and TRBJ2-2; D gene uncertain. Germline V lookup: CDR1 LNHNV, CDR2 YYDKDF (reference sequence). The CDR3 is 14 amino acids. V lost 5 bases and J 5 bases, leaving 12 bases between the germline ends. CDR3 sequence reads: CATSFGSATGELFF. The CDR3 region has the DNA TGTGCCACCAGCTTCGGGTCCGCGACCGGGGAGCTGTTTTTT.

This chain joins TRBV7-3 and TRBJ2-2; 9 positions match TRBD1. The germline V gene encodes CDR1 SGHTA and CDR2 FQGTGA. Trimming cost V 5 bases and J 6 bases; bases outside gene matches: 7. The CDR3 runs 15 residues. CDR3 in DNA: TGTGCCAGCAGCCCCGGGACAGGGCGGGCCGGGGAGCTGTTTTTT. This codes for CASSPGTGRAGELFF.

This clonotype was observed once. At one of its ends the junction is not consistent with the germline gene, which may arise from a read error. The CDR3 protein is CASSSVGFRETQCF. The CDR3 nucleotides read TGTGCCAGCAGCTCCGTGGGGTTCCGGGAGACCCAGTGCTTC. The chain has TRBV7-6 and TRBJ2-5; a weak D match, TRBD2 (6 bases). CDR1 and CDR2 (germline): SGHVS, FNYEAQ. CDR3 size: 14 residues.

This clonotype appeared a few times. V and J are TRBV12-3 or TRBV12-4 and TRBJ2-7; either TRBD1 or TRBD2 may fit D (6 bases each). V lost 3 bases and J lost 2, with 11 bases in between. This CDR3 is built from 14 residues. The CDR3 reads CASSFHGGTYEQYF. DNA for the CDR3: TGTGCCAGCAGTTTCCACGGGGGCACCTACGAGCAGTACTTC.

Only a few counts were recorded for this clonotype. This sequence joins TRBV6-4 and TRBJ1-3, with D hard to call. V lost 4 bases to trimming and J lost 6 bases, with 10 bases between them. Looked up from germline, CDR1 is MRHNA and CDR2 is SNTAGT. The CDR3 is 13 amino acids. CDR3 in DNA: TGTGCCAGCAGTGGGAGCAGCCAAAACACCATATATTTT. It translates to CASSGSSQNTIYF.

The chain combines TRBV9 with TRBJ2-2, with D tentatively TRBD2 (5 bases). Per germline, CDR1 SGDLS and CDR2 YYNGEE. Trimming pared 2 bases from V and 6 bases from J, leaving 11 bases between. The CDR3 runs to 14 residues. CDR3 sequence reads: CASSVSGISGELFF. CDR3 DNA: TGTGCCAGCAGCGTGAGCGGCATCTCCGGGGAGCTGTTTTTT.

This clonotype was found once. The chain is built from TRBV29-1 and TRBJ2-2; TRBD1 is a possible D gene (5 bases). This CDR3 is built from 12 residues. V dropped 6 bases and J dropped 10 bases, with 15 bases sitting between them. The germline V gene encodes CDR1 SQVTM and CDR2 ANQGSEA. CDR3 protein: CSVGQGAVELFF. CDR3 nucleotide sequence: TGCAGCGTCGGACAAGGCGCCGTGGAGCTGTTTTTT.

The V call is TRBV5-5, the J call TRBJ2-7, with D perhaps given as TRBD1 or TRBD2 (5 bases each). In germline, CDR1 is SGHKS, CDR2 YYEKEE (reference sequence). V gave up 6 bases and J gave up 2 bases, with 18 bases separating them. The CDR3 totals 15 residues. Written as DNA, the CDR3 is TGTGCCAGCAACTCCCGATGGGGGAACACCTACGAGCAGTACTTC. Translation gives CASNSRWGNTYEQYF.

J is TRBJ1-1 and V is TRBV19; D is unclear. Trimming shortened V by 6 bases and J by 0 bases, and 20 bases separated the two germline ends. The CDR3 extends over 17 amino acids. CDR1 LNHDA and CDR2 SQIVND come from the germline V gene (reference sequence). DNA for the CDR3: TGTGCCAGTAGATGGGGTTGGTCGGCAGACATGAACACTGAAGCTTTCTTT. Encoded protein: CASRWGWSADMNTEAFF.

This clonotype was found a few times. The rearrangement joins TRBV11-2 to TRBJ1-1; 8 bases line up with TRBD1. Trimming removed 0 bases from V and 6 bases from J; junction bases left unmatched: 6. Germline values: CDR1 SGHAT, CDR2 FQNNGV. This CDR3 is built from 15 residues. The CDR3 bases are TGTGCCAGCAGCTTAGAGCCAGGGGGCTTTTCTGAAGCTTTCTTT. Protein sequence: CASSLEPGGFSEAFF.

There are a few counts of this clonotype. The chain employs TRBV19 and TRBJ2-5, with D unresolved. The CDR3 covers 15 residues. Between the trimmed V and J ends, which lost 3 bases and 1 base, there was a span of 12 bases. CDR1 LNHDA and CDR2 SQIVND come from the germline V gene (reference sequence). The CDR3 spells CASSMSREIQETQYF. DNA of the CDR3: TGTGCCAGTAGTATGTCCAGAGAGATCCAAGAGACCCAGTACTTC.

This clonotype was seen repeatedly, ten times or more. The CDR3 nucleotides read TGTGCCAGCAGTCCCGGACAGGGGCCTTATGGCTACACCTTC. Its protein is CASSPGQGPYGYTF. The rearrangement uses TRBV2 and TRBJ1-2, with TRBD1 identical over 9 bases. J was trimmed by 5 bases and V by 5 bases; bases with no gene match: 6. The germline V gene encodes CDR1 SNHLY and CDR2 FYNNEI. The CDR3 is 14 amino acids. The full variable domain, rest sourced from reference TRBV2 and TRBJ1-2, is EPEVTQTPSHQVTQMGQEVILRCVPISNHLYFYWYRQILGQKVEFLVSFYNNEISEKSEIFDDQFSVERPDGSNFTLKIRSTKLEDSAMYFCASSPGQGPYGYTFGSGTRLTVV.

The chain uses TRBV7-8 and TRBJ1-5; tentative D call: TRBD1 (6 bases). V lost 4 bases and J 0 bases, leaving 16 bases between the germline ends. This CDR3 has 17 amino acids. The V gene's germline CDR1 is SGHVS and CDR2 FQNEAQ. The chain's CDR3 is CASSSSVDSYSNQPQHF. The DNA of the CDR3 is TGTGCCAGCAGCTCTTCGGTGGACAGCTATAGCAATCAGCCCCAGCATTTT.

The table lists this clonotype with a few counts. The V and J genes are TRBV7-6 and TRBJ2-5; unclear D gene. Looked up from germline, CDR1 is SGHVS and CDR2 is FNYEAQ. The CDR3 is 12 amino acids. Trimming removed 3 bases from V and 7 bases from J, with 9 bases in between. The CDR3 region has the DNA TGTGCCAGCAGCTTGGGTCCCGCGACCCAGTACTTC. Its protein is CASSLGPATQYF.

This clonotype was seen repeatedly, ten times or more. This chain connects TRBV10-3 to TRBJ2-5, with 7 bases identical to TRBD2. The V and J ends lost 6 bases and 4 bases, in that order; junction bases with no gene match: 5. Per germline, CDR1 ENHRY and CDR2 SYGVKD. The CDR3 consists of 13 residues. The CDR3 sequence: CAISAGDLETQYF. CDR3 DNA: TGTGCCATCAGCGCGGGAGACTTAGAGACCCAGTACTTC.